This is a list of T cell receptor beta chains from one sample in a study of cytomegalovirus exposure and HLA in healthy donors. Sequenced by immunoSEQ multiplex PCR; TCRdb stores in-frame clones only, minus some. The data hold roughly 110,000 clones, with 82% observed a single time. What was sequenced was PBMCs. These TCRs come from a woman aged 18-29 years in good health and CMV-seronegative. Both conserved end residues are part of each CDR3. D genes are given only for firm matches. For some rows the clone size is stated as once, few or many, or as a class when expanded; others skip it.

j_gene: TRBJ2-5
d_gene: NA
v_gene: TRBV11-3
abundance: NA
CDR3aa: CASSPQLQETQYF
CDR3nt: TGTGCCAGCAGCCCACAGCTACAAGAGACCCAGTACTTC

j_gene: TRBJ1-3
d_gene: NA
v_gene: TRBV7-2
abundance: few
CDR3aa: CASSLRGNTIYF
CDR3nt: TGTGCCAGCAGCTTGCGAGGAAACACCATATATTTT

j_gene: TRBJ1-2
d_gene: TRBD1
v_gene: TRBV27
abundance: NA
CDR3aa: CASSLLRDRVNYGYTF
CDR3nt: TGTGCCAGCAGTTTACTGAGGGACAGAGTTAACTATGGCTACACCTTC

j_gene: TRBJ1-4
d_gene: TRBD1
v_gene: TRBV2
abundance: NA
CDR3aa: CASRIRDRVTEKLFF
CDR3nt: TGTGCCAGCAGAATCAGGGACAGGGTTACTGAAAAACTGTTTTTT

j_gene: TRBJ2-6
d_gene: NA
v_gene: TRBV19
abundance: NA
CDR3aa: CASSIDRGVSGANVLTF
CDR3nt: TGTGCCAGTAGTATAGATAGAGGCGTCTCTGGGGCCAACGTCCTGACTTTC

j_gene: TRBJ1-5
d_gene: NA
v_gene: TRBV10-2
abundance: NA
CDR3aa: CASSETVGRQPQHF
CDR3nt: TGCGCCAGCAGTGAGACCGTCGGTAGACAGCCCCAGCATTTT

j_gene: TRBJ1-5
d_gene: NA
v_gene: TRBV2
abundance: once
CDR3aa: CASQIDSLQPQHF
CDR3nt: TGTGCCAGCCAGATAGACAGTTTACAGCCCCAGCATTTT

j_gene: TRBJ2-3
d_gene: NA
v_gene: TRBV4-3
abundance: NA
CDR3aa: CASSQEARFLTDTQYF
CDR3nt: TGCGCCAGCAGCCAAGAGGCCAGATTCCTCACAGATACGCAGTATTTT

j_gene: TRBJ1-5
d_gene: TRBD1
v_gene: TRBV5-8
abundance: NA
CDR3aa: CASSSGQGANQPQHF
CDR3nt: TGTGCCAGCAGCAGCGGACAGGGGGCTAATCAGCCCCAGCATTTT

j_gene: TRBJ2-3
d_gene: TRBD2
v_gene: TRBV28
abundance: NA
CDR3aa: CASSSGVAGGLDTQYF
CDR3nt: TGTGCCAGCAGTTCTGGGGTAGCGGGAGGTTTAGATACGCAGTATTTT

j_gene: TRBJ2-2
d_gene: NA
v_gene: TRBV15
abundance: once
CDR3aa: CATSRTEGGTGELFF
CDR3nt: TGTGCCACCAGCAGGACGGAGGGCGGCACCGGGGAGCTGTTTTTT

j_gene: TRBJ2-1
d_gene: TRBD1
v_gene: TRBV5-1
abundance: NA
CDR3aa: CASQTGGDNEQFF
CDR3nt: TGCGCCAGTCAGACAGGGGGGGACAATGAGCAGTTCTTC

j_gene: TRBJ1-3
d_gene: NA
v_gene: TRBV2
abundance: NA
CDR3aa: CASSEESWGNTIYF
CDR3nt: TGTGCCAGCAGTGAAGAGAGCTGGGGAAACACCATATATTTT

j_gene: TRBJ2-1
d_gene: NA
v_gene: TRBV27
abundance: NA
CDR3aa: CASSPGLYNEQFF
CDR3nt: TGTGCCAGCAGTCCGGGACTTTACAATGAGCAGTTCTTC

j_gene: TRBJ2-1
d_gene: NA
v_gene: TRBV7-9
abundance: NA
CDR3aa: CASSPGETYYNEQFF
CDR3nt: TGTGCCAGCAGCCCAGGGGAGACCTACTACAATGAGCAGTTCTTC

j_gene: TRBJ2-5
d_gene: TRBD1
v_gene: TRBV11-2
abundance: NA
CDR3aa: CASSWGRGETQYF
CDR3nt: TGTGCCAGCAGCTGGGGCAGGGGGGAGACCCAGTACTTC

j_gene: TRBJ2-5
d_gene: TRBD2
v_gene: TRBV10-3
abundance: NA
CDR3aa: CATLLGAGGETQYF
CDR3nt: TGTGCCACCCTTCTGGGGGCGGGAGGAGAGACCCAGTACTTC

j_gene: TRBJ2-3
d_gene: NA
v_gene: TRBV28
abundance: NA
CDR3aa: CASSSPSTDTQYF
CDR3nt: TGTGCCAGCAGTTCCCCTAGCACAGATACGCAGTATTTT

j_gene: TRBJ2-1
d_gene: NA
v_gene: TRBV7-2
abundance: NA
CDR3aa: CASSSTALQGQFF
CDR3nt: TGTGCCAGCAGCTCTACGGCCCTACAGGGTCAGTTCTTC

j_gene: TRBJ1-3
d_gene: NA
v_gene: TRBV19
abundance: NA
CDR3aa: CASSRGYRNTIYF
CDR3nt: TGTGCCAGTAGCCGCGGATATCGAAACACCATATATTTT

j_gene: TRBJ2-7
d_gene: TRBD2
v_gene: TRBV5-1
abundance: NA
CDR3aa: CASSPGTSGSHSEQYF
CDR3nt: TGCGCCAGCAGCCCAGGGACTAGCGGGAGTCACAGCGAGCAGTACTTC

j_gene: TRBJ2-2
d_gene: NA
v_gene: TRBV2
abundance: once
CDR3aa: CASRSGLNSGELFF
CDR3nt: TGTGCCAGCAGATCAGGACTAAACTCCGGGGAGCTGTTTTTT

j_gene: TRBJ2-2
d_gene: NA
v_gene: TRBV11-2
abundance: NA
CDR3aa: CASSPMASTGELFF
CDR3nt: TGTGCCAGCAGCCCCATGGCCAGCACCGGGGAGCTGTTTTTT

j_gene: TRBJ2-7
d_gene: TRBD1
v_gene: TRBV7-8
abundance: NA
CDR3aa: CASSPYDDRAEQYF
CDR3nt: TGTGCCAGCAGCCCATACGACGACAGGGCCGAGCAGTACTTC

j_gene: TRBJ1-2
d_gene: NA
v_gene: TRBV6-1
abundance: many
CDR3aa: CASSAYREPNYGYTF
CDR3nt: TGTGCCAGCAGTGCGTACAGGGAACCTAACTATGGCTACACCTTC

j_gene: TRBJ1-1
d_gene: NA
v_gene: TRBV29-1
abundance: NA
CDR3aa: CSVPGPGRMNTEAFF
CDR3nt: TGCAGCGTCCCTGGGCCAGGGAGGATGAACACTGAAGCTTTCTTT

j_gene: TRBJ1-2
d_gene: NA
v_gene: TRBV11-3
abundance: NA
CDR3aa: CASSYERGVGYTF
CDR3nt: TGTGCCAGCAGCTATGAAAGGGGCGTAGGCTACACCTTC

j_gene: TRBJ1-5
d_gene: NA
v_gene: TRBV2
abundance: NA
CDR3aa: CASSLYSGVNQPQHF
CDR3nt: TGTGCCAGCAGTCTATACAGCGGGGTCAATCAGCCCCAGCATTTT

j_gene: TRBJ2-7
d_gene: NA
v_gene: TRBV6-1
abundance: NA
CDR3aa: CASSEGSLIPGLNYEQYF
CDR3nt: TGTGCCAGCAGTGAAGGGTCCCTAATTCCGGGACTCAACTACGAGCAGTACTTC

j_gene: TRBJ1-3
d_gene: NA
v_gene: TRBV11-3
abundance: NA
CDR3aa: CASSLPQPGNTIYF
CDR3nt: TGTGCCAGCAGCTTACCTCAGCCGGGGAACACCATATATTTT

j_gene: TRBJ1-2
d_gene: NA
v_gene: TRBV7-8
abundance: NA
CDR3aa: CASSLALWEGGYTF
CDR3nt: TGTGCCAGCAGCTTAGCCTTATGGGAGGGGGGCTACACCTTC

j_gene: TRBJ2-1
d_gene: NA
v_gene: TRBV27
abundance: NA
CDR3aa: CASSSTPSSYNEQFF
CDR3nt: TGTGCCAGCAGTTCCACTCCGAGCTCCTACAATGAGCAGTTCTTC

j_gene: TRBJ2-5
d_gene: TRBD2
v_gene: TRBV7-9
abundance: NA
CDR3aa: CASSFLAGVETQYF
CDR3nt: TGTGCCAGCAGTTTCCTAGCGGGGGTAGAGACCCAGTACTTC